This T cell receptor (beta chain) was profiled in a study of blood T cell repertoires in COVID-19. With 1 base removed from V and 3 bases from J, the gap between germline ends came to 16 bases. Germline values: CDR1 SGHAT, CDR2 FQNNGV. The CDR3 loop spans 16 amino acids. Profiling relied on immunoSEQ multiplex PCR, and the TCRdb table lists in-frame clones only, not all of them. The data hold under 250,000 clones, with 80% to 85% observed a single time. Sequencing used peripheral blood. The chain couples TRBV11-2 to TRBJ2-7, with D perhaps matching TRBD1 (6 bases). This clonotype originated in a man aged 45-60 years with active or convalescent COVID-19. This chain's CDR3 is CASSLGARTDYYEQYF. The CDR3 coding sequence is TGTGCCAGCAGCTTAGGAGCCCGGACAGATTACTACGAGCAGTACTTC. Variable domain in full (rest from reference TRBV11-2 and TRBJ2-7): EAGVAQSPRYKIIEKRQSVAFWCNPISGHATLYWYQQILGQGPKLLIQFQNNGVVDDSQLPKDRFSAERLKGVDSTLKIQPAKLEDSAVYLCASSLGARTDYYEQYFGPGTRLTVT.